One sample yielded the 13 T cell receptor beta chains listed below, sequenced in a study of blood T cell repertoires in COVID-19. Measured with immunoSEQ multiplex PCR; TCRdb has only the in-frame clones, and not every one. The sample records about 110,000 clones, around 83% being singletons. Material: peripheral blood. These receptors originate from a man aged 35-49 years with acute or convalescent COVID-19.

The chain carries TRBV28 and TRBJ1-1; 8 positions match TRBD1. Losses at the gene ends were 3 bases for V and 1 base for J; bases not matched to a gene: 4. CDR1 and CDR2 (germline): MDHEN, SYDVKM. The CDR3 totals 15 residues. CDR3 nucleotides: TGTGCCAGCAGTTTGGGCGGACAGGGGAACACTGAAGCTTTCTTT. This gives the protein CASSLGGQGNTEAFF.

This chain joins TRBV3-1 (or the pseudogene TRBV3-2) and TRBJ1-1, with TRBD1 matching over 9 bases. V lost 11 bases to trimming and J lost 5 bases; unmatched junction nucleotides: 6. The CDR3 contains 12 residues. In germline, CDR1 is LGHDT, CDR2 YNNKEL (reference sequence). The CDR3 here is CAPLDRGTEAFF. As DNA, the CDR3 is TGTGCCCCTTTAGACAGGGGGACTGAAGCTTTCTTT.

The gene calls are TRBV19 and TRBJ1-1; a possible D gene is TRBD1 (5 bases). The germline V and J ends were trimmed by 3 bases and 0 bases, with 11 bases remaining between them. Germline values: CDR1 LNHDA, CDR2 SQIVND (reference sequence). CDR3 length: 15 residues. The CDR3 reads CASSIWQGMNTEAFF. In DNA form, the CDR3 reads TGTGCCAGTAGTATCTGGCAGGGCATGAACACTGAAGCTTTCTTT.

CDR3 sequence: CASSQGPRDTEAFF. The DNA of the CDR3 is TGTGCCAGCAGCCAAGGCCCGCGGGACACTGAAGCTTTCTTT. This rearrangement joins TRBV3-1 (or the pseudogene TRBV3-2) to TRBJ1-1; D is unresolved. Looked up from germline, CDR1 is LGHDT and CDR2 is YNNKEL (reference sequence). V lost 1 base to trimming and J lost 3 bases, with 9 bases between them. There are 14 residues in the CDR3.

The genes are TRBV4-2 and TRBJ2-7; 9 bases line up with TRBD2. The length of the CDR3 is 15 residues. The germline V gene encodes CDR1 LGHNA and CDR2 YNFKEQ. V shed 0 bases and J 3 bases; nucleotides not matched to a gene: 3. In DNA, the CDR3 is TGTGCCAGCAGCCAAGAACGAGCGGGAGGCTACGAGCAGTACTTC. Its translation: CASSQERAGGYEQYF.

V usage is TRBV30 and J usage is TRBJ2-7; 8 positions match TRBD2. Germline loops: CDR1 GTSNPN, CDR2 SVGIG (reference sequence). The CDR3 sequence is 15 residues long. J was trimmed by 3 bases and V by 6 bases; bases with no gene match: 13. CDR3 sequence (DNA): TGTGCCTGTAAACCCCCGGGGGGGATTCACTACGAGCAGTACTTC. Its translation is CACKPPGGIHYEQYF.

V is TRBV6-5 and J is TRBJ2-2; 8 nucleotides align to TRBD2. The CDR3 covers 14 residues. With 6 bases clipped from V and 6 bases from J, the junction kept 6 bases outside the gene matches. The germline CDR1 and CDR2 sequences are MNHEY and SVGAGI. The CDR3 protein is CASSPGGVPGELFF. The CDR3 region has the DNA TGTGCCAGCAGCCCGGGGGGGGTTCCCGGGGAGCTGTTTTTT.

The J gene is TRBJ2-3, the V gene TRBV27, with a weak D call TRBD2 (5 bases). The germline V and J ends were trimmed by 5 bases and 6 bases, with 15 bases remaining between them. The germline V gene encodes CDR1 MNHEY and CDR2 SMNVEV (reference sequence). This CDR3 comprises 14 residues. DNA for the CDR3: TGTGCCAGCAGTGCCCCTCGGGGTTCGGATACGCAGTATTTT. As protein: CASSAPRGSDTQYF.

The chain employs TRBV7-2 and TRBJ1-6; 8 bases agree with TRBD1. Germline trimming cut 3 bases from V and 8 bases from J; bases unmatched to any gene: 3. This CDR3 region has 14 residues. Germline-derived CDR1 and CDR2 are SGHTA and FQGNSA. DNA of the CDR3: TGTGCCAGCAGCTTGGCAGGGGGCGATTCACCCCTCCACTTT. Translation: CASSLAGGDSPLHF. The full variable domain, its missing parts supplied by reference TRBV7-2 and TRBJ1-6, is GAGVSQSPSNKVTEKGKDVELRCDPISGHTALYWYRQSLGQGLEFLIYFQGNSAPDKSGLPSDRFSAERTGGSVSTLTIQRTQQEDSAVYLCASSLAGGDSPLHFGNGTRLTVT.

This chain links TRBV11-3 with TRBJ1-1, with 7 bases identical to TRBD1. CDR3 length equals 13 residues. The V gene's germline CDR1 is SGHNT and CDR2 YENEEA. The V gene end was trimmed by 3 bases and the J gene end by 8 bases; junction bases not matched to a gene: 6. The CDR3 is CASSLEQTGEAFF. DNA for the CDR3: TGTGCCAGCAGCTTGGAACAGACAGGGGAAGCTTTCTTT.

This clone appeared once. The chain combines TRBV7-9 with TRBJ1-5; 9 bases agree with TRBD1. There are 14 residues in the CDR3. Germline CDR1 and CDR2: SEHNR and FQNEAQ (reference sequence). V trimming: 5 bases; J trimming: 4 bases; junction bases outside the gene matches: 3. DNA for the CDR3: TGTGCCAGCAGCATGGGACAGGGTAATCAGCCCCAGCATTTT. Its translation: CASSMGQGNQPQHF. Together with reference TRBV7-9 and TRBJ1-5, the CDR3 gives the full variable domain: DTGVSQNPRHKITKRGQNVTFRCDPISEHNRLYWYRQTLGQGPEFLTYFQNEAQLEKSRLLSDRFSAERPKGSFSTLEIQRTEQGDSAMYLCASSMGQGNQPQHFGDGTRLSIL.

This clone has a single count. The chain has TRBV11-2 and TRBJ2-1, with a possible D match to TRBD2 (6 bases). Germline V lookup: CDR1 SGHAT, CDR2 FQNNGV. V dropped 5 bases and J dropped 3 bases, with 14 bases sitting between them. This CDR3 has 15 residues. CDR3 sequence reads: CASSRAGGFYNEQFF. The CDR3 nucleotides read TGTGCCAGCAGCCGTGCCGGGGGTTTCTACAATGAGCAGTTCTTC.

The rearrangement uses TRBV5-1 and TRBJ2-2, with 10 bases matching TRBD1. V was pared by 4 bases and J by 2 bases, with 8 bases of the junction left unmatched. CDR1 is SGHRS, CDR2 YFSETQ, per germline. There are 17 residues in the CDR3. The CDR3 DNA follows: TGCGCCAGCAGCCACGGACAGGGGGTGATTAACACCGGGGAGCTGTTTTTT. Protein: CASSHGQGVINTGELFF.